The sequence of this T cell receptor (beta chain) was determined in a study of blood T cell repertoires in COVID-19. Looking at the study overall: Samples taken during acute and convalescent COVID-19 were collected in the United States, Italy and Spain.

As originally analysed: From reference gene primer amplification, estimates of nucleated cell counts were derived. Repertoires were generated with immunoSEQ multiplex PCR, while TCRdb's copy carries only in-frame clones and drops some. The DNA was the basis for D and trimming; V, J and clone size are from that table. This table has fewer than 700,000 clones, 85% to 90% appearing once. Germline assignment: CDR1 SGHRS and CDR2 YFSETQ. The CDR3 extends over 16 amino acids. The J segment lost 14 bases and the V segment lost 4 bases, leaving 13 bases of the junction unmatched. Patients at the Seattle site were enrolled during active infection and followed longitudinally.

Source material: peripheral blood. This clonotype was obtained from a woman in her forties or fifties with COVID-19, enrolled during active disease. This chain connects TRBV5-1 to TRBJ1-6; TRBD1 agrees at 12 bases. The CDR3 bases are TGCGCCAGCAGCCCGAGGGGACAGGGGGCCGGAGAGGCCCTCCACTTT. Translated: CASSPRGQGAGEALHF.